Listed here are 18 T cell receptor beta chains from one sample, sequenced in a study of T cell responses to AZD1222 COVID-19 vaccine. Produced via immunoSEQ multiplex PCR; TCRdb's table is partial and in-frame only. Here the sample spans 180,000 or so clones, more than 85% being singletons. The source was peripheral blood, collected 28 days after the second AZD1222 dose. These receptors were taken from an adult who received the AZD1222 COVID-19 vaccine.

The chain is built from TRBV24-1 and TRBJ2-3; no firm D call. The CDR3 spans 13 residues. From germline, CDR1 is KGHDR and CDR2 SFDVKD. Trimming shortened V by 1 base and J by 4 bases, and 5 bases separated the two germline ends. Here the CDR3 DNA reads TGTGCCACCAGTGATTTTTCGGCAGATACGCAGTATTTT. Translated, it gives CATSDFSADTQYF.

In this sample, this clone turned up a few times. The chain employs TRBV3-1 (or the pseudogene TRBV3-2) and TRBJ1-3; the D is unclear. The CDR3 consists of 13 residues. V dropped 4 bases and J dropped 2 bases, with 6 bases sitting between them. Germline values: CDR1 LGHDT, CDR2 YNNKEL (reference sequence). This chain's CDR3 is CASSPAAGNTIYF. The CDR3 coding sequence is TGTGCCAGCAGCCCTGCAGCTGGAAACACCATATATTTT.

The chain uses TRBV2 and TRBJ2-1; 8 nucleotides line up with TRBD2. V lost 6 bases to trimming and J lost 8 bases; unmatched junction nucleotides: 9. Germline CDR1 reads SNHLY; CDR2 reads FYNNEI. The CDR3 is made up of 14 amino acids. CDR3 protein: CASSRTSSNDEQFF. The CDR3 DNA reads as TGTGCCAGCAGCCGGACTAGCTCAAACGATGAGCAGTTCTTC.

The chain combines TRBV2 with TRBJ1-4, with TRBD1 matching 7 bases. The V gene's germline CDR1 is SNHLY and CDR2 FYNNEI. The CDR3 runs to 14 residues. V shed 5 bases and J 7 bases; nucleotides not matched to a gene: 7. CDR3 sequence (DNA): TGTGCCAGCAGTCCCGGGACAGTTTTTGAAAAACTGTTTTTT. Translation: CASSPGTVFEKLFF.

The chain is built from TRBV4-2 and TRBJ2-1; D not resolved. V lost 0 bases, J lost 1 base, and 10 bases lay in between. Germline V CDR1 and CDR2: LGHNA, YNFKEQ. The CDR3 runs 16 residues. The CDR3 DNA follows: TGTGCCAGCAGCCAAGATCTGAAGCAGTCCTACAATGAGCAGTTCTTC. Translated: CASSQDLKQSYNEQFF.

The V call is TRBV12-3 or TRBV12-4, the J call TRBJ1-2; no reliable D call. The ends were cut back, 6 bases at V and 5 bases at J, with 10 bases in the middle. The CDR3 is 12 residues long. The CDR3 coding sequence is TGTGCCAGCAGCCTCGCCTGGTATGGCTACACCTTC. The encoded protein is CASSLAWYGYTF.

The chain is built from TRBV10-3 and TRBJ2-5, with 7 bases fitting TRBD2. Germline lookup yields CDR1 ENHRY and CDR2 SYGVKD. The CDR3 extends over 14 amino acids. V shed 10 bases and J 1 base; nucleotides not matched to a gene: 9. The CDR3 sequence: CATRPPSGQETQYF. CDR3 DNA: TGTGCCACCCGACCCCCTAGCGGCCAAGAGACCCAGTACTTC.

V is TRBV6-5 and J is TRBJ2-2; perhaps TRBD2 as D (6 bases). This CDR3 spans 15 amino acids. Trimming stripped 3 bases from V and 6 bases from J, with 14 bases between. Germline assignment: CDR1 MNHEY and CDR2 SVGAGI. For the CDR3, the DNA is TGTGCCAGCAGTTATACGGGGGATTGGGCCGGGGAGCTGTTTTTT. Translation: CASSYTGDWAGELFF.

The gene calls are TRBV4-1 and TRBJ2-3, with TRBD2 matching 7 bases. CDR3 length: 16 amino acids. Per the germline V gene, CDR1 is MGHRA and CDR2 is YSYEKL. V was pared by 4 bases and J by 1 base, with 8 bases of the junction left unmatched. DNA for the CDR3: TGCGCCAGCAGCCGAAGGGCGGGAGTGGGCACAGATACGCAGTATTTT. Translation gives CASSRRAGVGTDTQYF.

V is TRBV30 and J is TRBJ2-7; 8 bases match TRBD2. CDR1 GTSNPN and CDR2 SVGIG come from the germline V gene (reference sequence). The CDR3 loop spans 17 amino acids. J lost 0 bases, V lost 5 bases, and 15 bases had no gene match. CDR3 region: CAWVPRGQRGTSYEQYF. The CDR3 bases are TGTGCCTGGGTTCCCCGCGGCCAGCGGGGGACCTCCTACGAGCAGTACTTC.

This chain joins TRBV12-5 and TRBJ1-1, with D tentatively TRBD1 (6 bases). V lost 0 bases and J lost 1, with 15 bases in between. Germline lookup yields CDR1 LGHNT and CDR2 FRNRAP. This CDR3 region has 17 residues. This CDR3 reads CASGLVFYPQGNTEAFF. In DNA form, the CDR3 reads TGTGCTAGTGGTTTGGTATTCTACCCACAGGGGAACACTGAAGCTTTCTTT.

The genes are TRBV6-6 and TRBJ1-5; the D is unclear. The CDR3 length is 13 residues. Between the trimmed V and J ends, which lost 2 bases and 2 bases, there was a span of 4 bases. The germline V gene encodes CDR1 MNHNY and CDR2 SVGAGI (reference sequence). The CDR3, as DNA: TGTGCCAGCAGTTACAGGGGCAATCAGCCCCAGCATTTT. Protein: CASSYRGNQPQHF.

The rearrangement uses TRBV27 and TRBJ1-2, with D perhaps matching TRBD1 (6 bases). V was clipped by 4 bases and J by 8 bases, with 23 bases between them. Germline assignment: CDR1 MNHEY and CDR2 SMNVEV (reference sequence). The CDR3 has 16 amino acids. CDR3 sequence: CASSYTRGQGSLGYTF. The CDR3 bases are TGTGCCAGCAGTTACACCCGGGGACAAGGGTCGTTGGGCTACACCTTC.

V is TRBV19 and J is TRBJ1-5, with a tentative D call TRBD1 (6 bases). CDR3 length: 16 amino acids. The germline V gene encodes CDR1 LNHDA and CDR2 SQIVND (reference sequence). V gave up 4 bases and J gave up 4 bases, with 17 bases separating them. The CDR3 coding sequence is TGTGCCAGTAGTAACCTCGGGACACCAACTAATCAGCCCCAGCATTTT. Its protein is CASSNLGTPTNQPQHF.

This clone was detected only once. V is TRBV25-1 and J is TRBJ2-5; TRBD1 agrees at 7 bases. CDR3 length equals 15 residues. V lost 2 bases and J lost 5; bases outside the gene matches: 8. Germline V gives CDR1 MGHDK, CDR2 SYGVNS. The CDR3 DNA reads TGTGCCAGCAGTGAACGACAGGGAGCTTTTGAGACCCAGTACTTC. Translated, it gives CASSERQGAFETQYF.

V gene TRBV27 combines with J gene TRBJ1-1; 7 nucleotides align to TRBD1. Germline V gives CDR1 MNHEY, CDR2 SMNVEV (reference sequence). This CDR3 spans 14 amino acids. V was pared by 2 bases and J by 7 bases, with 7 bases of the junction left unmatched. This CDR3 reads CASSLILRGGEAFF. CDR3 nucleotide sequence: TGTGCCAGCAGTTTAATACTCAGGGGGGGTGAAGCTTTCTTT.

The chain combines TRBV29-1 with TRBJ1-5; D is perhaps TRBD1 (5 bases). The CDR3 is made up of 13 amino acids. In germline, CDR1 is SQVTM, CDR2 ANQGSEA. V was trimmed by 4 bases and J by 12 bases, leaving 19 bases between them. The CDR3 DNA follows: TGCAGCGTTGTGGATCAGGGCCCAGCTCACCAGCATTTT. Its protein is CSVVDQGPAHQHF.

This clone was picked up a small number of times. The chain couples TRBV7-3 to TRBJ2-6; no clear D gene. The V end was cut by 0 bases, the J end by 2 bases, with 5 bases between. In germline, CDR1 is SGHTA, CDR2 FQGTGA. CDR3 size: 15 residues. The CDR3, as DNA: TGTGCCAGCAGCTTAACTCGCGCTGGGGCCAACGTCCTGACTTTC. Translated, it gives CASSLTRAGANVLTF.